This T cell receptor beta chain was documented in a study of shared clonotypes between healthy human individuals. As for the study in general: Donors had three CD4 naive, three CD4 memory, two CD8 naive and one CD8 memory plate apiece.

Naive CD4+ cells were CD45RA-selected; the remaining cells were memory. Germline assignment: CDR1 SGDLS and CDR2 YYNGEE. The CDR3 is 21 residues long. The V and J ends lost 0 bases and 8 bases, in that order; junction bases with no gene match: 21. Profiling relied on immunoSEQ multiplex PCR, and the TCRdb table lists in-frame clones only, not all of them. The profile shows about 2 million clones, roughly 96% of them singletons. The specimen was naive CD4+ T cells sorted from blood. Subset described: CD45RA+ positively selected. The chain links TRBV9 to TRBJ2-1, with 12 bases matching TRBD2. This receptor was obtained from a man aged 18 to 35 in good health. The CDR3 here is CASSVEAPSLLTSGGLHEQFF. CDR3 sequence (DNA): TGTGCCAGCAGCGTAGAGGCCCCATCTCTTTTGACTAGCGGGGGATTACATGAGCAGTTCTTC.